This section outlines one T cell receptor (beta chain) sequence together with its context. The CDR3 runs to 16 residues. Germline V gene data show CDR1 as SGHTA and CDR2 as FQGNSA. The sample originates from a study of monozygotic twins with inflammatory bowel disease. TCRdb reanalyzed the 5' RACE reads and collapses them to one entry per CDR3 protein, without DNA. The table counts approximately 400,000 distinct CDR3 sequences; approximately 2.4% lies in the top ten. This TCR derives from a human donor with ulcerative colitis or Crohn's disease, or a healthy co-twin of an affected twin (not recorded which). The sample consisted of blood. The chain is built from TRBV7-2 and TRBJ2-3; TCRdb outputs TRBD1, but without DNA this stays unchecked. The CDR3 loop is CASVFRPGALQDTQYF. The variable domain in full, completed from reference TRBV7-2 and TRBJ2-3, reads GAGVSQSPSNKVTEKGKDVELRCDPISGHTALYWYRQSLGQGLEFLIYFQGNSAPDKSGLPSDRFSAERTGGSVSTLTIQRTQQEDSAVYLCASVFRPGALQDTQYFGPGTRLTVL.